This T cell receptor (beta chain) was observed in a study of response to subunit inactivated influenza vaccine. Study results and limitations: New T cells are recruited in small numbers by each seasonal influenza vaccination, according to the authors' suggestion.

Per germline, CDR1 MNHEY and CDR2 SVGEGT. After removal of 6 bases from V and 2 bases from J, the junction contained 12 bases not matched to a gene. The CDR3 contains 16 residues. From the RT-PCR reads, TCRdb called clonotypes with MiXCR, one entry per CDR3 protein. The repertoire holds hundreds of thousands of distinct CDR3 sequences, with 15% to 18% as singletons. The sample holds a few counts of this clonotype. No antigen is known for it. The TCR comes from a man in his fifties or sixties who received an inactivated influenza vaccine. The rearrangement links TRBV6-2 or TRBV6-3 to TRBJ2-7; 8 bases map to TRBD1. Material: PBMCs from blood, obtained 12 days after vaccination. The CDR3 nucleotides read TGTGCCAGCAGAAGAAAATCGACAGGGGTCACCTACGAGCAGTACTTC. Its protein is CASRRKSTGVTYEQYF.